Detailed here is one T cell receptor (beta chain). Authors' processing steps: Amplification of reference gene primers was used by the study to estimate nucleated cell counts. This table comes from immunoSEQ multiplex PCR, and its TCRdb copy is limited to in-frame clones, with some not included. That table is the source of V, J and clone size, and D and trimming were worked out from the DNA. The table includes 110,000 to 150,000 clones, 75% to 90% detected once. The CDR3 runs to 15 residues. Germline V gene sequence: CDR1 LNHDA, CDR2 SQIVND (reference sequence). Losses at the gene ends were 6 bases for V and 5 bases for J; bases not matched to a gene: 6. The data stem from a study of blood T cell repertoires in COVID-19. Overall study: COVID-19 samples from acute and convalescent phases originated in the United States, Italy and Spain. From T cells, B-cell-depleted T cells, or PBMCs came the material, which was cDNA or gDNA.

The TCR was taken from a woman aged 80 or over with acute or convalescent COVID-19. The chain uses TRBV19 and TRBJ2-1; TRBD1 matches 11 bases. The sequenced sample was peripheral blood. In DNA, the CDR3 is TGTGCCAGTAGGCTGCGGGGACAGGGGGACAATGAGCAGTTCTTC. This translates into CASRLRGQGDNEQFF.